These T cell receptor beta chains were read from a single sample in a study of T-cell reconstitution after alpha-beta-depleted transplantation in children. TCRdb re-analysed the PCR reads in MiXCR, keeping a single row per CDR3 protein. The repertoire holds hundreds of thousands of distinct CDR3 sequences, with roughly 13% as singletons. The source was PBMCs, collected before TCRalphabeta/CD19-depleted stem cell transplant. The receptors here all came from a girl aged 2 to 10 with congenital amegakaryocytic thrombocytopenia, due to receive a stem cell transplant. CDR3s include the opening cysteine and the closing phenylalanine or tryptophan. Fields, in order: V gene, clone size, D gene, J gene, CDR3 protein, CDR3 DNA. D genes are given only for firm matches. Only part of the rows carry a size: once, few, many, or a class if the clone is expanded.

V gene: TRBV20-1
clone size: few
D gene: TRBD2
J gene: TRBJ2-4
CDR3 protein: CSASPLAGGPRENIQYF
CDR3 DNA: TGCAGTGCTAGCCCCCTAGCGGGAGGGCCACGGGAAAACATTCAGTACTTC

V gene: TRBV15
clone size: many
D gene: .
J gene: TRBJ2-1
CDR3 protein: CATEEADHYYNEQFF
CDR3 DNA: TGTGCCACCGAAGAGGCAGACCATTATTACAATGAGCAGTTCTTC

V gene: TRBV12-3/TRBV12-4
clone size: .
D gene: .
J gene: TRBJ2-2
CDR3 protein: CASTLGERRNTGELFF
CDR3 DNA: TGTGCCAGCACCCTGGGTGAGCGACGTAACACCGGGGAGCTGTTTTTT

V gene: TRBV20-1
clone size: many
D gene: .
J gene: TRBJ2-3
CDR3 protein: CSAYRASTDTQYF
CDR3 DNA: TGCAGTGCTTACAGGGCCAGCACAGATACGCAGTATTTT

V gene: TRBV5-6
clone size: .
D gene: TRBD1
J gene: TRBJ2-6
CDR3 protein: CASSILRDREWSGANVLTF
CDR3 DNA: TGTGCCAGCAGCATTCTCCGGGACAGGGAATGGTCTGGGGCCAACGTCCTGACTTTC

V gene: TRBV20-1
clone size: .
D gene: .
J gene: TRBJ2-1
CDR3 protein: CSARDGDKTYNEQFF
CDR3 DNA: TGCAGTGCTAGAGACGGGGACAAGACCTACAATGAGCAGTTCTTC

V gene: TRBV27
clone size: .
D gene: TRBD1
J gene: TRBJ1-2
CDR3 protein: CASSFTGALERDGDTF
CDR3 DNA: TGTGCCAGCAGCTTTACAGGGGCGCTCGAAAGGGATGGCGACACCTTC

V gene: TRBV18
clone size: .
D gene: TRBD2
J gene: TRBJ2-1
CDR3 protein: CASSRRTSGSSNEQFF
CDR3 DNA: TGTGCCAGCTCTCGACGGACTAGCGGGAGTTCGAATGAGCAGTTCTTC

V gene: TRBV29-1
clone size: many
D gene: TRBD1
J gene: TRBJ2-1
CDR3 protein: CSVEIGTGGDEQFF
CDR3 DNA: TGCAGCGTTGAAATAGGGACAGGGGGTGATGAGCAGTTCTTC

V gene: TRBV5-1
clone size: many
D gene: .
J gene: TRBJ1-1
CDR3 protein: CASSVNRGLERENTEAFF
CDR3 DNA: TGCGCCAGCAGCGTGAACCGGGGCCTCGAAAGAGAGAACACTGAAGCTTTCTTT

V gene: TRBV28
clone size: few
D gene: .
J gene: TRBJ2-7
CDR3 protein: CASKSPGFTRAYEQYF
CDR3 DNA: TGTGCCAGCAAATCTCCGGGCTTCACGAGGGCCTACGAGCAGTACTTC

V gene: TRBV28
clone size: .
D gene: .
J gene: TRBJ2-7
CDR3 protein: CASSLRQDEQYF
CDR3 DNA: TGTGCCAGCAGTCTAAGACAGGACGAGCAGTACTTC

V gene: TRBV6-1
clone size: many
D gene: TRBD1
J gene: TRBJ2-1
CDR3 protein: CASRGQVAYNEQFF
CDR3 DNA: TGTGCCAGCAGGGGACAGGTAGCCTACAATGAGCAGTTCTTC

V gene: TRBV15
clone size: many
D gene: .
J gene: TRBJ2-6
CDR3 protein: CATSRDDLGSGANVLTF
CDR3 DNA: TGTGCCACCAGCAGAGATGATCTAGGCTCTGGGGCCAACGTCCTGACTTTC

V gene: TRBV28
clone size: many
D gene: TRBD2
J gene: TRBJ2-3
CDR3 protein: CASSWGGGWTTDTQYF
CDR3 DNA: TGTGCCAGCAGTTGGGGCGGGGGGTGGACCACAGATACGCAGTATTTT

V gene: TRBV20-1
clone size: many
D gene: .
J gene: TRBJ1-2
CDR3 protein: CSARVQGTYGYTF
CDR3 DNA: TGCAGTGCTAGAGTACAGGGTACTTATGGCTACACCTTC

V gene: TRBV11-2
clone size: many
D gene: .
J gene: TRBJ2-7
CDR3 protein: CASSLDFGPSYEQYF
CDR3 DNA: TGTGCCAGCAGCTTAGATTTCGGTCCCTCCTACGAGCAGTACTTC

V gene: TRBV29-1
clone size: many
D gene: .
J gene: TRBJ2-7
CDR3 protein: CSVIASHEQYF
CDR3 DNA: TGCAGCGTTATAGCATCACACGAGCAGTACTTC

V gene: TRBV6-1
clone size: many
D gene: TRBD1
J gene: TRBJ1-4
CDR3 protein: CASNGQGVKKKLFF
CDR3 DNA: TGTGCCAGCAACGGACAGGGGGTAAAGAAAAAACTGTTTTTT

V gene: TRBV20-1
clone size: .
D gene: .
J gene: TRBJ2-6
CDR3 protein: CSAASGVGGANVLTF
CDR3 DNA: TGCAGTGCCGCTAGTGGCGTTGGTGGGGCCAACGTCCTGACTTTC

V gene: TRBV12-3/TRBV12-4
clone size: many
D gene: .
J gene: TRBJ2-7
CDR3 protein: CASRRQSSSYEQYF
CDR3 DNA: TGTGCCAGCAGGCGACAGTCAAGCTCCTACGAGCAGTACTTC

V gene: TRBV12-3/TRBV12-4
clone size: few
D gene: .
J gene: TRBJ2-7
CDR3 protein: CASSLTREAHEQYF
CDR3 DNA: TGTGCCAGCAGTTTGACCAGGGAAGCCCACGAGCAGTACTTC

V gene: TRBV25-1
clone size: .
D gene: .
J gene: TRBJ2-3
CDR3 protein: CASSESPGSDTQYF
CDR3 DNA: TGTGCCAGCAGTGAATCGCCAGGGTCAGATACGCAGTATTTT

V gene: TRBV29-1
clone size: many
D gene: .
J gene: TRBJ1-1
CDR3 protein: CSVKGRNTEAFF
CDR3 DNA: TGCAGCGTTAAGGGACGGAACACTGAAGCTTTCTTT

V gene: TRBV5-1
clone size: many
D gene: .
J gene: TRBJ2-1
CDR3 protein: CASSQPSYNEQFF
CDR3 DNA: TGCGCCAGCAGCCAGCCATCCTACAATGAGCAGTTCTTC

V gene: TRBV18
clone size: .
D gene: TRBD2
J gene: TRBJ2-1
CDR3 protein: CASSPRRGSFYNEQFF
CDR3 DNA: TGTGCCAGCTCACCAAGGCGCGGGAGTTTCTACAATGAGCAGTTCTTC

V gene: TRBV28
clone size: many
D gene: TRBD1
J gene: TRBJ1-1
CDR3 protein: CASSLFRGHGAFF
CDR3 DNA: TGTGCCAGCAGTTTATTCAGGGGGCATGGAGCTTTCTTT

V gene: TRBV15
clone size: many
D gene: .
J gene: TRBJ2-5
CDR3 protein: CATSREFQNQETQYF
CDR3 DNA: TGTGCCACCAGCAGAGAATTCCAGAACCAAGAGACCCAGTACTTC

V gene: TRBV5-1
clone size: .
D gene: .
J gene: TRBJ2-5
CDR3 protein: CASSNGLGGETQYF
CDR3 DNA: TGCGCCAGCAGCAACGGACTAGGGGGAGAGACCCAGTACTTC

V gene: TRBV5-8
clone size: .
D gene: .
J gene: TRBJ1-2
CDR3 protein: CASSKKWGPVNGYTF
CDR3 DNA: TGTGCCAGCAGCAAAAAATGGGGACCTGTAAATGGCTACACCTTC

V gene: TRBV5-1
clone size: many
D gene: .
J gene: TRBJ2-1
CDR3 protein: CASSKRGDLGLLMLDNEQFF
CDR3 DNA: TGCGCCAGCAGCAAAAGGGGGGACCTAGGGCTACTGATGCTTGACAATGAGCAGTTCTTC

V gene: TRBV5-1
clone size: many
D gene: .
J gene: TRBJ1-6
CDR3 protein: CASSLGTDNSPLHF
CDR3 DNA: TGCGCCAGCAGCTTAGGCACAGATAATTCACCCCTCCACTTT

V gene: TRBV15
clone size: many
D gene: .
J gene: TRBJ1-5
CDR3 protein: CATSRDGGRNQPQHF
CDR3 DNA: TGTGCCACCAGCAGAGATGGGGGACGCAATCAGCCCCAGCATTTT

V gene: TRBV5-1
clone size: many
D gene: TRBD2
J gene: TRBJ2-1
CDR3 protein: CASSPGLAGRNNEQFF
CDR3 DNA: TGCGCCAGCAGCCCGGGACTAGCGGGCCGAAACAATGAGCAGTTCTTC

V gene: TRBV28
clone size: few
D gene: .
J gene: TRBJ1-5
CDR3 protein: CASEGERIQPQHF
CDR3 DNA: TGTGCCAGCGAGGGAGAACGAATCCAGCCCCAGCATTTT

V gene: TRBV24-1
clone size: .
D gene: .
J gene: TRBJ2-2
CDR3 protein: CATSSAGPGELFF
CDR3 DNA: TGTGCCACCAGTTCAGCAGGCCCCGGGGAGCTGTTTTTT

V gene: TRBV5-1
clone size: few
D gene: .
J gene: TRBJ2-5
CDR3 protein: CASSLGDFETQYF
CDR3 DNA: TGCGCCAGCAGCTTGGGGGACTTTGAGACCCAGTACTTC

V gene: TRBV5-1
clone size: few
D gene: .
J gene: TRBJ1-5
CDR3 protein: CASHGGDQPQHF
CDR3 DNA: TGCGCCTCACACGGAGGGGATCAGCCCCAGCATTTT

V gene: TRBV20-1
clone size: many
D gene: TRBD1
J gene: TRBJ2-1
CDR3 protein: CSARDGTGWASYNEQFF
CDR3 DNA: TGCAGTGCTAGAGATGGGACAGGGTGGGCCTCCTACAATGAGCAGTTCTTC

V gene: TRBV29-1
clone size: many
D gene: TRBD2
J gene: TRBJ2-7
CDR3 protein: CSVSSGPSSYEQYF
CDR3 DNA: TGCAGCGTTTCTAGCGGTCCTAGCTCCTACGAGCAGTACTTC

V gene: TRBV5-6
clone size: many
D gene: .
J gene: TRBJ1-1
CDR3 protein: CASSFFTLGPEAFF
CDR3 DNA: TGTGCCAGCAGCTTCTTTACCCTGGGGCCTGAAGCTTTCTTT

V gene: TRBV12-3/TRBV12-4
clone size: few
D gene: .
J gene: TRBJ1-4
CDR3 protein: CASSLAQGRFEKLFF
CDR3 DNA: TGTGCCAGCAGTTTAGCGCAAGGCCGGTTCGAAAAACTGTTTTTT

V gene: TRBV5-1
clone size: .
D gene: TRBD2
J gene: TRBJ2-3
CDR3 protein: CASSLILAGDTQYF
CDR3 DNA: TGCGCCAGCAGCTTGATACTAGCGGGAGATACGCAGTATTTT

V gene: TRBV12-3/TRBV12-4
clone size: many
D gene: .
J gene: TRBJ2-5
CDR3 protein: CASSFDWVGETQYF
CDR3 DNA: TGTGCCAGCAGTTTTGACTGGGTAGGAGAGACCCAGTACTTC

V gene: TRBV30
clone size: few
D gene: .
J gene: TRBJ2-5
CDR3 protein: CAWTRNRDQETQYF
CDR3 DNA: TGTGCCTGGACTAGGAACAGAGACCAAGAGACCCAGTACTTC

V gene: TRBV10-3
clone size: many
D gene: .
J gene: TRBJ2-2
CDR3 protein: CAISESIIRTGELFF
CDR3 DNA: TGTGCCATCAGTGAGTCGATAATAAGGACCGGGGAGCTGTTTTTT

V gene: TRBV29-1
clone size: many
D gene: .
J gene: TRBJ2-5
CDR3 protein: CSVEDSKRETQYF
CDR3 DNA: TGCAGCGTTGAGGACAGCAAAAGAGAGACCCAGTACTTC

V gene: TRBV6-5
clone size: many
D gene: .
J gene: TRBJ2-1
CDR3 protein: CASSYDGTQSRQFF
CDR3 DNA: TGTGCCAGCAGTTACGACGGGACCCAAAGTCGGCAGTTCTTC

V gene: TRBV6-5
clone size: .
D gene: .
J gene: TRBJ1-2
CDR3 protein: CASKGGYGYTF
CDR3 DNA: TGTGCCAGCAAAGGGGGCTATGGCTACACCTTC

V gene: TRBV20-1
clone size: many
D gene: TRBD2
J gene: TRBJ2-2
CDR3 protein: CSALPKLAANTGELFF
CDR3 DNA: TGCAGTGCGCTCCCTAAACTAGCGGCGAACACCGGGGAGCTGTTTTTT

V gene: TRBV12-3/TRBV12-4
clone size: .
D gene: TRBD1
J gene: TRBJ2-5
CDR3 protein: CASPFTYDRGQETQYF
CDR3 DNA: TGTGCCAGCCCATTCACATATGACAGGGGGCAAGAGACCCAGTACTTC

V gene: TRBV15
clone size: few
D gene: .
J gene: TRBJ1-5
CDR3 protein: CATSRARQRNQPQHF
CDR3 DNA: TGTGCCACCAGCAGAGCCCGACAGCGAAATCAGCCCCAGCATTTT

V gene: TRBV6-6
clone size: .
D gene: TRBD1
J gene: TRBJ1-1
CDR3 protein: CASSRGQGREAFF
CDR3 DNA: TGTGCCAGCAGTCGAGGACAGGGGCGCGAAGCTTTCTTT

V gene: TRBV20-1
clone size: many
D gene: .
J gene: TRBJ1-5
CDR3 protein: CSARVLGLTNQPQHF
CDR3 DNA: TGCAGTGCTAGAGTTCTTGGACTGACCAATCAGCCCCAGCATTTT

V gene: TRBV20-1
clone size: many
D gene: .
J gene: TRBJ1-2
CDR3 protein: CSARDPWGGYDYTF
CDR3 DNA: TGCAGTGCTAGAGACCCATGGGGGGGCTATGACTACACCTTC

V gene: TRBV12-3/TRBV12-4
clone size: many
D gene: .
J gene: TRBJ1-6
CDR3 protein: CASSHTGTNNSPLHF
CDR3 DNA: TGTGCCAGCAGCCATACCGGGACTAATAATTCACCCCTCCACTTT